These T cell receptor beta chains were read from a single sample in a study of glioma-infiltrating T cells. TCRdb re-analysed the multiplex PCR reads in MiXCR, keeping a single row per CDR3 protein. The sample shows approximately 110,000 distinct CDR3 sequences, about 23% of them seen only once. Input material: glioma tissue, nonneoplastic brain tissue, or PBMCs (not recorded which). The receptors derive from a human donor with low-grade glioma or glioblastoma, undergoing nonglioma brain surgery, or in good health (not recorded which). Both conserved end residues are part of each CDR3. D genes are given only for firm matches. Only some rows state a clone size, as once, few, many or a class for expanded clones.

J: TRBJ1-1; size: once; D: TRBD1; V: TRBV5-4; DNA: TGTGCCAGCAGCCGGGGACAGACGAACACTGAAGCCTTCTTT; CDR3: CASSRGQTNTEAFF
J: TRBJ2-7; size: many; D: .; V: TRBV6-6; DNA: TGTGCCAGCAGTTACGGCTCCGTGAGGGAGACCTACGAGCAGTACTTC; CDR3: CASSYGSVRETYEQYF
J: TRBJ1-5; size: many; D: .; V: TRBV5-8; DNA: TGTGCCAGCAGCTTAAGGGATAAGGGCAATCAGCCCCAGCATTTT; CDR3: CASSLRDKGNQPQHF
J: TRBJ1-4; size: many; D: .; V: TRBV20-1; DNA: TGCAGTGCTAGAGACCTACTCACCAACACGAACGAAAAACTGTTTTTT; CDR3: CSARDLLTNTNEKLFF
J: TRBJ2-7; size: many; D: TRBD1; V: TRBV20-1; DNA: TGCAGTGGACAGCCCGGGACAGGGCGGGATGAGCAGTACTTC; CDR3: CSGQPGTGRDEQYF
J: TRBJ1-5; size: many; D: .; V: TRBV7-9; DNA: TGTGCCAGCAGCTTATCGGACAATCAGCCCCAGCATTTT; CDR3: CASSLSDNQPQHF
J: TRBJ1-2; size: .; D: .; V: TRBV12-3/TRBV12-4; DNA: TGTGCCAGCAGTTTGGACACACGCATAGGCTACACCTTC; CDR3: CASSLDTRIGYTF
J: TRBJ2-3; size: many; D: TRBD2; V: TRBV7-2; DNA: TGTGCCAGCAGCCACACGACTAGCGGGAGGGCCTCAGATACGCAGTATTTT; CDR3: CASSHTTSGRASDTQYF
J: TRBJ1-2; size: .; D: .; V: TRBV7-9; DNA: TGTGCCAGCATCGAAAAACCGCCTGATTTATATGGCTACACCTTC; CDR3: CASIEKPPDLYGYTF
J: TRBJ1-6; size: .; D: .; V: TRBV7-2; DNA: TGTGCCAGCCGCTTAGGGCAGGGTAATTCACCCCTCCACTTT; CDR3: CASRLGQGNSPLHF
J: TRBJ2-1; size: .; D: .; V: TRBV20-1; DNA: TGCGGTGCCCACGGCGATACCTACAATGAGCAGTTCTTC; CDR3: CGAHGDTYNEQFF
J: TRBJ2-1; size: few; D: TRBD2; V: TRBV2; DNA: TGTGCCAGCAGTTTTAGGACTAGCGGAAACAATGAGCAGTTCTTC; CDR3: CASSFRTSGNNEQFF
J: TRBJ1-1; size: many; D: .; V: TRBV18; DNA: TGTGCCAGCTCACCAGCAGTCTCTGAAGCTTTCTTT; CDR3: CASSPAVSEAFF
J: TRBJ2-7; size: many; D: TRBD2; V: TRBV7-3; DNA: TGTGCCAGCAGCCCGGGAGGCGGTTACGAGCAGTACTTC; CDR3: CASSPGGGYEQYF
J: TRBJ1-1; size: .; D: TRBD1; V: TRBV12-3/TRBV12-4; DNA: TGTGCCAGCGGTCTGGGACAGACTGAAGCTTTCTTT; CDR3: CASGLGQTEAFF
J: TRBJ1-3; size: .; D: TRBD1; V: TRBV12-3/TRBV12-4; DNA: TGTGCCATCAGTCACGACAGGGGCAGGAACACCATATATTTT; CDR3: CAISHDRGRNTIYF
J: TRBJ1-2; size: .; D: .; V: TRBV30; DNA: TGTGCCTGGAAGCTTTTTGGAGCGGCAGCCCCTTACTTC; CDR3: CAWKLFGAAAPYF
J: TRBJ2-7; size: .; D: .; V: TRBV27; DNA: TGTGCCACCCCCACCGGGGCAACCTACGAGCAGTACTTC; CDR3: CATPTGATYEQYF
J: TRBJ1-2; size: few; D: .; V: TRBV5-4; DNA: TGTGCCAGCAGCTTGGCCATGGAGTATGGCTACACCTTC; CDR3: CASSLAMEYGYTF
J: TRBJ1-2; size: .; D: .; V: TRBV10-3; DNA: TGTGCCATCAGTGAGCCTACAGGGAGCGGCTACACCTTC; CDR3: CAISEPTGSGYTF
J: TRBJ2-7; size: many; D: .; V: TRBV7-2; DNA: TGTGCCAGCAGCTTCATAGCCTACGACGAGCAGTACTTC; CDR3: CASSFIAYDEQYF
J: TRBJ2-3; size: many; D: .; V: TRBV7-2; DNA: TGTGCCAGCAGCCCGGGAGCCCCTAGCACAGATACGCAGTATTTT; CDR3: CASSPGAPSTDTQYF
J: TRBJ2-3; size: many; D: TRBD2; V: TRBV20-1; DNA: TGCAGTGCAACTCTAGCGGGTAGCACAGATACGCAGTATTTT; CDR3: CSATLAGSTDTQYF
J: TRBJ2-2; size: many; D: TRBD1; V: TRBV25-1; DNA: TGTGCCAGCAGTTCAACGTCCGGGACAGAGGGAAACGGGGAGCTGTTTTTT; CDR3: CASSSTSGTEGNGELFF
J: TRBJ1-4; size: .; D: .; V: TRBV11-2; DNA: TGTGCCAGCAGCAATGGAGGGGGGGGTAATGAAAAACTGTTTTTT; CDR3: CASSNGGGGNEKLFF
J: TRBJ2-7; size: .; D: TRBD2; V: TRBV19; DNA: TGTGCCAGTAGTCTCCGACTAGCGGGAAGCCACGAGCAGTACTTC; CDR3: CASSLRLAGSHEQYF
J: TRBJ2-3; size: many; D: .; V: TRBV7-9; DNA: TGTGCCAGCAGCCAGCTGAGGGCAGATACGCAGTATTTT; CDR3: CASSQLRADTQYF
J: TRBJ2-5; size: many; D: .; V: TRBV19; DNA: TGTGCCAGTAGGTCCCTGGGGGAGACCCAGTACTTC; CDR3: CASRSLGETQYF
J: TRBJ2-2; size: many; D: .; V: TRBV5-1; DNA: TGCGCCAGCAGCTTGGTAACAGGGACCGGCACCGGGGAGCTGTTTTTT; CDR3: CASSLVTGTGTGELFF
J: TRBJ2-1; size: many; D: .; V: TRBV27; DNA: TGTGCCAGCAGTTTATCAGGGTATAGGGTCGATGAGCAGTTCTTC; CDR3: CASSLSGYRVDEQFF
J: TRBJ2-7; size: .; D: TRBD2; V: TRBV19; DNA: TGTGCCAGTAGTCCCGCGACGGGGGGAAGCTCCTACGAGCAGTACTTC; CDR3: CASSPATGGSSYEQYF
J: TRBJ2-1; size: many; D: .; V: TRBV6-1; DNA: TGTGCCCACGGTGGCAGGGGTAGGCACAATGAGCAGTTCTTC; CDR3: CAHGGRGRHNEQFF
J: TRBJ1-1; size: .; D: .; V: TRBV7-9; DNA: TGTGCCAGCAGCTCGGGACAAATGAACACTGAAGCTTTCTTT; CDR3: CASSSGQMNTEAFF
J: TRBJ1-5; size: .; D: .; V: TRBV7-9; DNA: TGTGCCAGCAGCCTTGATGTTGGACGAGGATGGCAGCCCCAGCATTTT; CDR3: CASSLDVGRGWQPQHF
J: TRBJ2-7; size: .; D: .; V: TRBV28; DNA: TGTGCCAGCATTCTAAGTTGGCGGCCGATCTCCTACGAGCAGTACTTC; CDR3: CASILSWRPISYEQYF
J: TRBJ2-5; size: many; D: .; V: TRBV6-1; DNA: TGTGCCAGCAGTTTTGTTGAAGAGACCCAGTACTTC; CDR3: CASSFVEETQYF
J: TRBJ1-2; size: many; D: TRBD1; V: TRBV10-3; DNA: TGTGCCATCAATGACCGGGACAGGGGTTCTGGCTACACCTTC; CDR3: CAINDRDRGSGYTF
J: TRBJ1-1; size: many; D: TRBD1; V: TRBV7-9; DNA: TGTGCCAGCAGCTCAAACAGGGGTGGTTACACTGAAGCTTTCTTT; CDR3: CASSSNRGGYTEAFF
J: TRBJ1-1; size: many; D: .; V: TRBV12-3/TRBV12-4; DNA: TGTGCCAGCAGTTTATCCTACGGAGACACTGAAGCTTTCTTT; CDR3: CASSLSYGDTEAFF
J: TRBJ2-7; size: .; D: TRBD1; V: TRBV12-3/TRBV12-4; DNA: TGTGCCAGCAGATACAGGGGCTACTACGAGCAGTACTTC; CDR3: CASRYRGYYEQYF
J: TRBJ1-1; size: once; D: .; V: TRBV7-9; DNA: TGTGCCAGCAGCCCCGGGGTTGGCTGGGGGTACGGCACTGAAGCTTTCTTT; CDR3: CASSPGVGWGYGTEAFF
J: TRBJ2-3; size: .; D: TRBD2; V: TRBV12-5; DNA: TGTGCTAGTGGTTTGCGGACTAGCGGGAGAACAGATACGCAGTATTTT; CDR3: CASGLRTSGRTDTQYF
J: TRBJ2-3; size: .; D: TRBD2; V: TRBV5-1; DNA: TGCGCCAGCAGCTTTACTAGCGGGAGACTTTCAGATACGCAGTATTTT; CDR3: CASSFTSGRLSDTQYF
J: TRBJ2-1; size: many; D: TRBD2; V: TRBV12-3/TRBV12-4; DNA: TGTGCCAGCAGAGGGACTAGCGTCAACAATGAGCAGTTCTTC; CDR3: CASRGTSVNNEQFF
J: TRBJ2-7; size: few; D: TRBD2; V: TRBV6-1; DNA: TGTGCCAGCACCCGGGGGACTAGCGGGAGCTACGAGCAGTACTTC; CDR3: CASTRGTSGSYEQYF
J: TRBJ2-7; size: .; D: .; V: TRBV5-1; DNA: TGCGCCAGCAGCTTGGGTCTTAGCGCCTACGAGCAGTACTTC; CDR3: CASSLGLSAYEQYF
J: TRBJ1-1; size: few; D: .; V: TRBV13; DNA: TGTGCCAGCAGACACAACAGAGAGGCGAACACTGAAGCTTTCTTT; CDR3: CASRHNREANTEAFF
J: TRBJ2-3; size: many; D: TRBD1; V: TRBV24-1; DNA: TGTGCCACCAGTGATCCCGGACAGGGGGCCACAGATACGCAGTATTTT; CDR3: CATSDPGQGATDTQYF
J: TRBJ1-1; size: many; D: .; V: TRBV27; DNA: TGTGCCAGCAGTTTAGGTGTGGGTATTGACACTGAAGCTTTCTTT; CDR3: CASSLGVGIDTEAFF
J: TRBJ2-7; size: many; D: TRBD2; V: TRBV19; DNA: TGTGCCAGTAGTATCTCCGGGACTACGTACGAGCAGTACTTC; CDR3: CASSISGTTYEQYF